The rows below give T cell receptor beta chains drawn from one sample of a study of Tregs in tolerant kidney transplant recipients. Data came from immunoSEQ multiplex PCR; TCRdb stores just in-frame clones and leaves some out. The table shows under 100,000 clones, with approximately 94% occurring only once. Specimen: CD8+ T cells from blood. The origin of the receptors is a human donor in good health. The CDR3 runs from the conserved cysteine through the conserved F or W. D genes are given only for firm matches. Expanded clones get a size class; other rows say once, few or many, or leave the size out.

>-|TRBV5-1|-|TRBJ2-3
TGCGCCAGCTCTCTAGGCGGAGAGGATACGCAGTATTTT
CASSLGGEDTQYF
>-|TRBV9|-|TRBJ1-1
TGTGCCAGCAGCCCTAGAACGCTCGGCACTGAAGCTTTCTTT
CASSPRTLGTEAFF
>once|TRBV9|-|TRBJ2-5
TGTGCCAGCACCCGGGACATGAGTCAAGAGACCCAGTACTTC
CASTRDMSQETQYF
>-|TRBV10-3|TRBD2|TRBJ2-1
TGTGCCATCAAGGGTCATAGGCGGGAGACCAACAATGAGCAGTTCTTC
CAIKGHRRETNNEQFF
>-|TRBV10-2|-|TRBJ1-1
TGCGCCAGCAGTGAGTCGGGGTTTAACACTGAAGCTTTCTTT
CASSESGFNTEAFF
>few|TRBV7-9|-|TRBJ1-5
TGTGCCAGCAGCTTGGGGGATCAGCCCCAGCATTTT
CASSLGDQPQHF
>-|TRBV11-2|-|TRBJ1-1
TGTGCCAGCAGCTTGGGGGGAGGGGAAGCTTTCTTT
CASSLGGGEAFF
>-|TRBV7-8|TRBD2|TRBJ2-2
TGTGCCAGCAGCCCCCGACTAGCGGGAGAGGCCGGGGAGCTGTTTTTT
CASSPRLAGEAGELFF
>-|TRBV7-9|-|TRBJ1-6
TGTGCCAGCAGCTTACGGCCAGGGGATCCCCTCCACTTT
CASSLRPGDPLHF
>-|TRBV6-1|TRBD2|TRBJ2-7
TGTGCCAGCAGTGAAGGACTAGCCCACTCCTACGAGCAGTACTTC
CASSEGLAHSYEQYF
>-|TRBV28|-|TRBJ2-1
TGTGCCAGCAGTCCAGGACGGACTCCGTTCTTC
CASSPGRTPFF
>-|TRBV6-1|TRBD1|TRBJ2-3
TGTGCCAGCAGTTCCGGGACAGCTAGCACAGATACGCAGTATTTT
CASSSGTASTDTQYF
>-|TRBV27|TRBD1|TRBJ2-4
TGTGCCAGCAGTTCTACAACTTCCGGGACAGGTGGAAACATTCAGTACTTC
CASSSTTSGTGGNIQYF
>-|TRBV5-1|-|TRBJ2-5
TGCGCCAGCAGCTTGGCCCAGGGGTTGGAAGAGACCCAGTACTTC
CASSLAQGLEETQYF
>-|TRBV12-5|-|TRBJ1-1
TGTGCTAGTGGTTTGCTTGGGAACACTGAAGCTTTCTTT
CASGLLGNTEAFF
>-|TRBV7-6|TRBD1|TRBJ2-3
TGTGCCAGCAGCTTCGACAGGGAAAACACAGATACGCAGTATTTT
CASSFDRENTDTQYF
>medium-sized|TRBV6-4|-|TRBJ1-5
TGTGCCAGCAGCGCGGACGGCTCAAATCAGCCCCAGCATTTT
CASSADGSNQPQHF
>-|TRBV10-2|TRBD2|TRBJ2-1
TGCGCCAGCCTAGCGGGAGTCCGTTCCAATGAGCAGTTCTTC
CASLAGVRSNEQFF
>-|TRBV7-6|TRBD1|TRBJ2-2
TGTGCCAGCAGCTTAGCAGGGGACAGTAACACCGGGGAGCTGTTTTTT
CASSLAGDSNTGELFF
>-|TRBV6-6|-|TRBJ1-1
TGTGCCAGCAGTTCCTCCTCGACTGTGAACACTGAAGCTTTCTTT
CASSSSSTVNTEAFF
>-|TRBV7-9|-|TRBJ1-5
TGTGCCAGCAGCTTTCGGGGGCGGGAGCCCCAGCATTTT
CASSFRGREPQHF
>-|TRBV15|-|TRBJ1-5
TGTGCCACCAGCAGCCCGGGACGGAACAATCAGCCCCAGCATTTT
CATSSPGRNNQPQHF
>-|TRBV9|-|TRBJ1-1
TGTGCCAGCAGCGCCATGACAGAAGCAGCTTTCTTT
CASSAMTEAAFF
>-|TRBV27|-|TRBJ2-5
TGTGCCACCGGGGTGGGGTCCGTGGCCCAGTACTTC
CATGVGSVAQYF
>-|TRBV19|-|TRBJ2-1
TGTGCCAGTAGTATAGGTGTGTACAATGAGCAGTTCTTC
CASSIGVYNEQFF
>-|TRBV6-6|-|TRBJ2-7
TGTGCCAGCAGTCTCGGAGGGGTGTACGAGCAGTACTTC
CASSLGGVYEQYF
>-|TRBV4-2|-|TRBJ2-1
TGTGCCAGCAGCCAAGATAATAGCGGCTCCTACAATGAGCAGTTCTTC
CASSQDNSGSYNEQFF
>once|TRBV18|-|TRBJ2-2
TGTGCCAGCTCACTCAACCTCGGAGGGAACACCGGGGAGCTGTTTTTT
CASSLNLGGNTGELFF
>-|TRBV27|-|TRBJ1-3
TGTGCCAGCAGTCCCCGGGGGTTCGGAAACACCATATATTTT
CASSPRGFGNTIYF
>-|TRBV2|TRBD2|TRBJ2-5
TGTGCCAGCAGGGGAAGCGGGGCGACCGCGGAGACCCAGTACTTC
CASRGSGATAETQYF
>few|TRBV6-6|-|TRBJ1-6
TGTGCCAGCAGTTACGGGGTCAGGGGAGGTAATTCACCCCTCCACTTT
CASSYGVRGGNSPLHF
>-|TRBV4-1|-|TRBJ2-2
TGCGCCAGCAGCCGCAGGCTAATCCGGGACGGAAGGGACGGGGAGCTGTTTTTT
CASSRRLIRDGRDGELFF
>-|TRBV14|TRBD1|TRBJ1-4
TGTGCCAGCAGCCTAGGACAGGGTAATGAAAAACTGTTTTTT
CASSLGQGNEKLFF
>-|TRBV9|TRBD1|TRBJ2-1
TGTGCCAGCGGACTCGACGGGACAGGGGGCAATGAGCAGTTCTTC
CASGLDGTGGNEQFF
>-|TRBV19|TRBD2|TRBJ2-7
TGTGCCAGTAGGGGACTAGCGGGCTCTGCCGTTTTC
CASRGLAGSAVF